Included here is one T cell receptor beta chain sequence, with context. In the source study's methods: By means of reference gene primer amplification, nucleated cell counts were estimated. Clones were sequenced by immunoSEQ multiplex PCR, and TCRdb holds only the in-frame ones, with some missing. V, J and clone size are those of that table, while D and trimming were read from the DNA. This sample has fewer than 350,000 clones, with around 86% found just once. The data were obtained in a study of blood T cell repertoires in COVID-19. The overall study: Sites across the United States, Italy and Spain contributed samples from acute and convalescent COVID-19.

CDR1 is GTSNPN and CDR2 is SVGIG in the germline V gene (reference sequence). Unmatched junction bases numbered 8, after V lost 1 base and J lost 11 bases. The CDR3 sequence is 13 residues long. This TCR came from a woman aged 55-70 years with active or convalescent COVID-19. This chain joins TRBV30 and TRBJ2-1, with 7 nucleotides matching TRBD2. The source material was peripheral blood. The CDR3 is CAWSGGGEGKQFF. The DNA of the CDR3 is TGTGCCTGGAGTGGGGGCGGGGAGGGGAAGCAGTTCTTC.